Sequencing of this TCR beta chain was carried out in a study of cytomegalovirus exposure and HLA in healthy donors. Regarding the study as a whole: Accounts indicate the classifier identified cytomegalovirus status with strong specificity and sensitivity.

Germline values: CDR1 KGHSH, CDR2 LQKENI. The CDR3 consists of 15 residues. V dropped 5 bases and J dropped 6 bases, with 19 bases sitting between them. This clone turned up a few times. Its antigen is still unknown. The PCR had 60 Vbeta and 13 Jbeta primers. Sequenced by immunoSEQ multiplex PCR; TCRdb stores in-frame clones only, minus some. The table has 150,000 to 200,000 clones, around 78% seen once. The rearrangement links TRBV18 to TRBJ1-1; a possible D gene is TRBD1 (6 bases). The sample was PBMCs. This TCR was recovered from a man in his late teens or twenties in good health and CMV-seronegative. The CDR3 DNA sequence: TGTGCCAGCTCATATCAACCGGGACAAATTTCTGAAGCTTTCTTT. Translation: CASSYQPGQISEAFF. Together with reference TRBV18 and TRBJ1-1, the CDR3 gives the full variable domain: NAGVMQNPRHLVRRRGQEARLRCSPMKGHSHVYWYRQLPEEGLKFMVYLQKENIIDESGMPKERFSAEFPKEGPSILRIQQVVRGDSAAYFCASSYQPGQISEAFFGQGTRLTVV.